The sequence of this TCR beta chain was determined in a study of identical twins' blood T cells. The CDR3 is 15 amino acids. The V and J ends lost 4 bases and 5 bases, in that order; junction bases with no gene match: 6. The V gene's germline CDR1 is SGHRS and CDR2 YFSETQ. TCRdb used MiXCR to reprocess the 5' RACE reads, holding one entry per CDR3 protein. The data show around 380,000 distinct CDR3 sequences, about 28% seen once. Sequenced input: PBMCs. This receptor was obtained from a woman aged 18-49 years in good health. V and J are TRBV5-1 and TRBJ2-3; TRBD2 aligns across 11 bases. The CDR3 DNA reads TGCGCCAGCAGCCAACTAGCGGGAGTATTAGATACGCAGTATTTT. Translation gives CASSQLAGVLDTQYF.